This TCR beta chain was documented in a study of cytomegalovirus exposure and HLA in healthy donors. The PCR made use of 60 Vbeta and 13 Jbeta primers. Generated by immunoSEQ multiplex PCR, the TCRdb table keeps only in-frame clones and is missing some. The data hold about 200,000 clones, with 78% observed a single time. The V gene's germline CDR1 is SNHLY and CDR2 FYNNEI. V shed 8 bases, J shed 8 bases, and the junction held 6 bases outside the gene matches. The CDR3 is 13 residues long. As concerns this clone: Its antigen is unknown.

Study-level results: Later analysis identified a missense DCLRE1C variant that was linked to TCR beta V- and J-gene trimming.

The material sequenced was PBMCs. The clonotype comes from a male donor in good health and CMV-seronegative. This chain uses TRBV2 with TRBJ2-1; TRBD2 agrees at 10 bases. This chain's CDR3 is CASYGLAVDEQFF. DNA for the CDR3: TGTGCCAGCTACGGACTAGCGGTCGATGAGCAGTTCTTC.